This TCR beta chain is drawn from a study of T cells after yellow fever vaccination. About the study: Researchers used SMART-Seq v4 Ultra Low Input to prepare fractions that had low cell numbers.

TCRdb redid the calling of the 5' RACE reads with MiXCR, one entry per CDR3 protein. This sample has about 340,000 distinct CDR3 sequences, with roughly 4.3% found just once. In this sample, this clonotype turned up many times. V shed 3 bases and J shed 2 bases, with 8 bases lying between them. The CDR3 loop spans 13 amino acids. In germline, CDR1 is SGDLS, CDR2 YYNGEE. This chain connects TRBV9 to TRBJ1-1; D is unclear. The sample was PBMCs, taken 5 days after the yellow fever booster vaccination. This clonotype was sampled from a young man who received the YFV17D yellow fever vaccine. The CDR3 sequence: CASSESRNTEAFF. The DNA of the CDR3 is TGTGCCAGCAGCGAGAGCAGAAACACTGAAGCTTTCTTT.